This T cell receptor (beta chain) was identified in a study of identical twins. The table lists this clonotype with many counts. Unique molecular identifiers were present on the cDNA, and a universal primer site came from template switching. Via MiXCR, TCRdb re-called the 5' RACE reads, giving one row per CDR3 protein. The sample includes around 650,000 distinct CDR3 sequences, 7% to 7.5% of them seen just once. There were only healthy Caucasians among the donors. This CDR3 has 14 amino acids. V was clipped by 3 bases and J by 8 bases; unmatched bases: 4. The germline CDR1 and CDR2 sequences are SGHTA and FQGNSA. These same records also appear under a second study, on yellow fever vaccine responses in identical twins.

The rearrangement joins TRBV7-2 to TRBJ2-1, with 10 bases that match TRBD1. The specimen sequenced was PBMCs. The source of this sequence is a woman under 30 in good health. The CDR3 region is CASSFGQGVYEQFF. In nucleotides, the CDR3 is TGTGCCAGCAGCTTCGGACAGGGGGTTTATGAGCAGTTCTTC.